This paragraph covers one T cell receptor (beta chain) sequence. TCRdb keeps only in-frame clones here, not all; method: immunoSEQ multiplex PCR. The sample yields around 2,000,000 clones, approximately 94% seen once. V was shortened by 2 bases and J by 5 bases, with 9 bases between the two germline ends. The CDR3 is 13 residues long. CDR1 and CDR2 from the germline V gene are MNHEY and SVGAGI. Naive CD8 cells lacked CD45RO and underwent positive selection for CCR7, leaving out terminally differentiated effector memory CD45RA+ cells. These data are taken from a study of shared clonotypes between healthy human individuals.

The J gene is TRBJ1-1, the V gene TRBV6-5, with unresolved D. What was sequenced was naive CD8+ T cells from PBMCs. This TCR came from a man aged 18-30 years in good health. Some clones in this sample may be carry-over from other donors' samples. This chain's CDR3 is CASSYRDRTEAFF. DNA of the CDR3: TGTGCCAGCAGTTACCGGGATCGGACTGAAGCTTTCTTT.